Described below is a single TCR beta chain sequence and its context. Germline V gene data show CDR1 as GTSNPN and CDR2 as SVGIG (reference sequence). The CDR3 consists of 18 residues. V was pared by 4 bases and J by 0 bases, with 12 bases of the junction left unmatched. This specimen comes from a study of blood T cell repertoires in COVID-19. Only in-frame clones appear in the TCRdb table, and some are missing; sequencing was by immunoSEQ multiplex PCR. Altogether fewer than 300,000 clones are present, roughly 80% being singletons, with the ten largest covering 4.5% to 6%. The sequence was obtained from a middle-aged man who had been exposed to COVID-19. This sequence joins TRBV30 and TRBJ2-2; 9 nucleotides line up with TRBD2. Sequenced: PBMCs or T cells enriched from blood (not recorded which). CDR3 coding DNA: TGTGCCTGGATCTTGCGGGAGGGACTTCGGCCGAACACCGGGGAGCTGTTTTTT. This encodes CAWILREGLRPNTGELFF.